The 14 T cell receptor beta chains given below trace back to one sample, sequenced in a study of blood T cell repertoires in COVID-19. Profiled with immunoSEQ multiplex PCR; TCRdb holds only in-frame clones, not every one. This table holds some 50,000 clones, 70% to 85% found once. The sequenced sample consisted of peripheral blood. Receptors originate from a human donor in a cohort sampled during active COVID-19.

This chain links TRBV7-8 with TRBJ2-7, with D possibly matching TRBD2 (7 bases). This CDR3 region has 14 residues. Trimming stripped 5 bases from V and 7 bases from J, with 18 bases between. CDR1 is SGHVS, CDR2 FQNEAQ, per germline. The CDR3 DNA is TGTGCCAGCAGCATTTATGCGGGGGCTCAGGAGCAGTACTTC. Protein sequence: CASSIYAGAQEQYF.

The chain is built from TRBV9 and TRBJ2-7, with 10 bases matching TRBD2. The junction had 6 bases not matched to a gene; V was cut back by 3 bases and J by 6 bases. Germline V gene sequence: CDR1 SGDLS, CDR2 YYNGEE. The CDR3 loop spans 14 amino acids. CDR3 nucleotides: TGTGCCAGCAGCGCCGCTAGCGGGGGCTTCGAGCAGTACTTC. Translated: CASSAASGGFEQYF.

The chain couples TRBV3-1 (or the pseudogene TRBV3-2) to TRBJ2-1; 11 bases match TRBD1. CDR1 and CDR2 from the germline V gene are LGHDT and YNNKEL (reference sequence). This CDR3 has 15 residues. V was clipped by 4 bases and J by 8 bases; unmatched bases: 7. DNA for the CDR3: TGTGCCAGCAGCCCCCGGGACAGGGGGTCGTATGAGCAGTTCTTC. Translated: CASSPRDRGSYEQFF.

This chain uses TRBV6-6 with TRBJ1-6; TRBD1 might be the D (6 bases). CDR3 length: 15 amino acids. CDR1 is MNHNY and CDR2 is SVGAGI in the germline V gene (reference sequence). Trimming shortened V by 0 bases and J by 9 bases, and 12 bases separated the two germline ends. The CDR3 DNA reads TGTGCCAGCAGTTACTCGGGGGCTGAGATTTCACCCCTCCACTTT. This translates into CASSYSGAEISPLHF.

The V and J genes are TRBV27 and TRBJ1-5, with 8 bases lining up with TRBD1. This CDR3 region has 13 residues. Germline assignment: CDR1 MNHEY and CDR2 SMNVEV (reference sequence). The V gene end was trimmed by 6 bases and the J gene end by 4 bases; junction bases not matched to a gene: 2. CDR3 in amino acids: CASRQGGNQPQHF. The CDR3 DNA follows: TGTGCCAGCAGACAGGGGGGGAATCAGCCCCAGCATTTT.

This clone appeared once. V and J are TRBV30 and TRBJ1-1; 9 nucleotides align to TRBD1. The CDR3 contains 13 residues. From germline, CDR1 is GTSNPN and CDR2 SVGIG (reference sequence). V trimming: 5 bases; J trimming: 6 bases; junction bases outside the gene matches: 7. The CDR3: CAWGGQGHAEAFF. The CDR3 region has the DNA TGTGCCTGGGGGGGACAGGGACATGCTGAAGCTTTCTTT. Based on the CDR3 plus reference TRBV30 and TRBJ1-1, the full variable domain is SQTIHQWPATLVQPVGSPLSLECTVEGTSNPNLYWYRQAAGRGLQLLFYSVGIGQISSEVPQNLSASRPQDRQFILSSKKLLLSDSGFYLCAWGGQGHAEAFFGQGTRLTVV.

The genes are TRBV5-6 and TRBJ2-7, with TRBD2 matching 8 bases. Unmatched junction bases numbered 6, after V lost 1 base and J lost 3 bases. The CDR3 is made up of 15 amino acids. Germline lookup yields CDR1 SGHDT and CDR2 YYEEEE. The CDR3 spells CASSLFGGAGYEQYF. CDR3 DNA sequence: TGTGCCAGCAGCTTGTTCGGGGGGGCAGGCTACGAGCAGTACTTC.

The chain combines TRBV18 with TRBJ2-5, with D hard to call. The length of the CDR3 is 14 residues. Germline CDR1 KGHSH, CDR2 LQKENI. V lost 3 bases and J 5 bases, leaving 13 bases between the germline ends. The CDR3 region has the DNA TGTGCCAGCTCACCCGGGTCCAGCCGGGAGACCCAGTACTTC. It is translated as CASSPGSSRETQYF.

The chain has TRBV13 and TRBJ1-1; D gene unclear. Germline V gene data show CDR1 as PRHDT and CDR2 as FYEKMQ (reference sequence). The CDR3 covers 13 residues. Trimming removed 2 bases at V and 1 base at J, with 5 bases between. This CDR3 is CASSLRGNTEAFF. The DNA of the CDR3 is TGTGCCAGCAGCTTACGGGGGAACACTGAAGCTTTCTTT.

This clone was seen only a few times. The chain combines TRBV7-9 with TRBJ1-2; weak D call: TRBD1 (5 bases). Germline V gene sequence: CDR1 SEHNR, CDR2 FQNEAQ (reference sequence). Deletions cut 3 bases from V and 5 bases from J, with 7 bases between. The CDR3 loop spans 12 amino acids. The CDR3 DNA reads TGTGCCAGCAGCTTTACAGGATATGGCTACACCTTC. Amino acid sequence: CASSFTGYGYTF. Based on the CDR3 plus reference TRBV7-9 and TRBJ1-2, the full variable domain is DTGVSQNPRHKITKRGQNVTFRCDPISEHNRLYWYRQTLGQGPEFLTYFQNEAQLEKSRLLSDRFSAERPKGSFSTLEIQRTEQGDSAMYLCASSFTGYGYTFGSGTRLTVV.

About this clone itself: Since a much larger clone is just one base distant, this may be a read error. This chain connects TRBV30 to TRBJ1-5, with 12 bases fitting TRBD1. This CDR3 is 13 amino acids long. In germline, CDR1 is GTSNPN, CDR2 SVGIG (reference sequence). V lost 8 bases and J lost 7; bases outside the gene matches: 6. CDR3 in amino acids: CAGGGTGGQPQHF. For the CDR3, the DNA is TGTGCCGGGGGGGGGACAGGGGGCCAGCCCCAGCATTTT.

The V gene is TRBV2, the J gene TRBJ2-5; D remains ambiguous. The CDR3 is made up of 12 amino acids. The V end was cut by 5 bases, the J end by 1 base, with 5 bases between. Germline lookup yields CDR1 SNHLY and CDR2 FYNNEI. The CDR3 nucleotides are TGTGCCAGCAGTACTTTCCAAGAGACCCAGTACTTC. Amino acids: CASSTFQETQYF.

This chain joins TRBV7-2 and TRBJ1-1, with D perhaps matching TRBD1 (6 bases). This CDR3 is built from 16 residues. Germline V gives CDR1 SGHTA, CDR2 FQGNSA. The V gene lost 0 bases and the J gene lost 5 bases, with 16 bases spanning the gap. The CDR3 region is CASSLALFRGVTEAFF. The CDR3 nucleotides are TGTGCCAGCAGCTTAGCGCTGTTCAGGGGTGTGACTGAAGCTTTCTTT.

The V call is TRBV5-1, the J call TRBJ2-2, with TRBD1 identical over 7 bases. Germline V gives CDR1 SGHRS, CDR2 YFSETQ. This CDR3 is 17 amino acids long. Unmatched junction bases numbered 9, after V lost 2 bases and J lost 2 bases. This CDR3 reads CASSFSTGAPNTGELFF. The CDR3 DNA reads as TGCGCCAGCAGCTTTTCTACAGGGGCCCCAAACACCGGGGAGCTGTTTTTT.